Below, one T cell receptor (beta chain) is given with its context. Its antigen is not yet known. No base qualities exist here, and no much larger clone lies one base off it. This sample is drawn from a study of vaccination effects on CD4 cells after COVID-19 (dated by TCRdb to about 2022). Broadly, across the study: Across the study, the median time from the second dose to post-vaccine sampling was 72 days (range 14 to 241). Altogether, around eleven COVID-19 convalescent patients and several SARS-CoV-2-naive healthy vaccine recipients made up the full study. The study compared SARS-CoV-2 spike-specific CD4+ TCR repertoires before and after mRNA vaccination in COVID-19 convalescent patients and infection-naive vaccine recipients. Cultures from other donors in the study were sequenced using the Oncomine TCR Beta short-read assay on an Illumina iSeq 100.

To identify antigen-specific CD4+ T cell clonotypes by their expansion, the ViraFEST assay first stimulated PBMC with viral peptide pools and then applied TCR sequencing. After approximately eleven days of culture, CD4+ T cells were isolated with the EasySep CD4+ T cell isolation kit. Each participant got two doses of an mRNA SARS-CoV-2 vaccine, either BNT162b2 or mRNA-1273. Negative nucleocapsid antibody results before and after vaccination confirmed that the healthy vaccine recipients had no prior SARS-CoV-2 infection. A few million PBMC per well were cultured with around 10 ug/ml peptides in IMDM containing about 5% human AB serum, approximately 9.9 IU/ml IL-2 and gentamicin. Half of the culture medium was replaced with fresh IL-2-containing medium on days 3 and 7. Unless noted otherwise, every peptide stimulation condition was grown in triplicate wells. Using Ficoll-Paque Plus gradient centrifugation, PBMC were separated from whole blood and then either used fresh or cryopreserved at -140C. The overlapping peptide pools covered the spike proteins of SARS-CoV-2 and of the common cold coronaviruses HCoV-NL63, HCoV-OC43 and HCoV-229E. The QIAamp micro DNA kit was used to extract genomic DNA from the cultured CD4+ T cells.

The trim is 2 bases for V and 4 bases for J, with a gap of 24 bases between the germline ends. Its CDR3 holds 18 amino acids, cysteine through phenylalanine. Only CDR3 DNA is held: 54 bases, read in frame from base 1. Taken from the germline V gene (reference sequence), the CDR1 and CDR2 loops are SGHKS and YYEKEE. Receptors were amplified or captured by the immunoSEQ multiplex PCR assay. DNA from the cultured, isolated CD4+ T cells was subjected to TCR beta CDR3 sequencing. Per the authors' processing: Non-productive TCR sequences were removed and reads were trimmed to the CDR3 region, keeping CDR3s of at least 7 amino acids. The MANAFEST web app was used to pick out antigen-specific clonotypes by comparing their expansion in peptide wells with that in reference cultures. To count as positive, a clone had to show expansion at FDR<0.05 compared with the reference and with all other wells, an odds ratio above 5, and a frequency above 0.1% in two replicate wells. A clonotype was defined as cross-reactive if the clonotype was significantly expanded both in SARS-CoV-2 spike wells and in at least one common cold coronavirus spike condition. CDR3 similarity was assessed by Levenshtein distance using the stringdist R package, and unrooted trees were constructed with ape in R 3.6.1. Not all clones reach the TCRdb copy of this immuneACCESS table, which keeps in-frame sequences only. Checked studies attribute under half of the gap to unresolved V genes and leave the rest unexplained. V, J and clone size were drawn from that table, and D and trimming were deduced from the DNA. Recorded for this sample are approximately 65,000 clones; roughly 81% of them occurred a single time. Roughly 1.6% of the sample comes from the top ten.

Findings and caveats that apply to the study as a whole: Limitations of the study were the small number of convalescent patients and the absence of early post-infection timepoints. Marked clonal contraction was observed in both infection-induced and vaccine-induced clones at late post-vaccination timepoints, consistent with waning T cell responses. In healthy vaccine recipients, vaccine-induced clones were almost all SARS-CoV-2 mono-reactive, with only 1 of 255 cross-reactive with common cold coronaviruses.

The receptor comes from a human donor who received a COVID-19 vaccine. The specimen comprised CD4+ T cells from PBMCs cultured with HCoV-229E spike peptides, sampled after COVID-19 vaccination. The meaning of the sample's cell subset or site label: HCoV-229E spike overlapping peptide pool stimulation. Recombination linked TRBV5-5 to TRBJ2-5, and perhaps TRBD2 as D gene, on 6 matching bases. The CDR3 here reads CASSFGFVGLALGETQYF. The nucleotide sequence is TGTGCCAGCAGCTTCGGTTTTGTGGGACTGGCCCTCGGAGAGACCCAGTACTTC.